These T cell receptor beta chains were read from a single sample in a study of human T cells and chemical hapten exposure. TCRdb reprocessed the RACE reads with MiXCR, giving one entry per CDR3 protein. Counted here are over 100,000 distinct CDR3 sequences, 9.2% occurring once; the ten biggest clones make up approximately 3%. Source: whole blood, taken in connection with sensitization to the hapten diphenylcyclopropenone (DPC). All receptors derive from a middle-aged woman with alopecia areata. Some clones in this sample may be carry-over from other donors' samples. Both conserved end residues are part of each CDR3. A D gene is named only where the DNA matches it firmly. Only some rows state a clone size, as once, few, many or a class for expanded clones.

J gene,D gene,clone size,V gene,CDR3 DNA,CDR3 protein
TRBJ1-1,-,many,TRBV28,TGTGCCAGCAGTTTCCCGGGGGGGCTTGGAGCTTTCTTT,CASSFPGGLGAFF
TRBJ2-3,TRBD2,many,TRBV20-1,TGCAGTGCCTCACCACTAGCGGGGGCCCTAGATACGCAGTATTTT,CSASPLAGALDTQYF
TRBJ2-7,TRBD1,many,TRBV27,TGTGCCAGCAGCCGCGACAGGGTAAGCGAGCAGTACTTC,CASSRDRVSEQYF
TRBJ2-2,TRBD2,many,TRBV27,TGTGCCAGCAGTTCGCTACTAGCGGGGGGTCTCACCGGGGAGCTGTTTTTT,CASSSLLAGGLTGELFF
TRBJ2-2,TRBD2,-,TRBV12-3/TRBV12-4,TGTGCCAGCAGTCCCGGGACTAGCGGGGGCTACAGGCCCGGGGAGCTGTTTTTT,CASSPGTSGGYRPGELFF
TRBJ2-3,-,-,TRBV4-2,TGTGCCAGCAGCCAAGACCTTTTCGGCACAGATACGCAGTATTTT,CASSQDLFGTDTQYF
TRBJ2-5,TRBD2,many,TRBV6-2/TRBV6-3,TGTGCCAGCACCCTAGCGGGGGCCCCCCGTTTGACCCAGTACTTC,CASTLAGAPRLTQYF
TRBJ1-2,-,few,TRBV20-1,TGCAGTGCCCCGCCGGACACGTTCTATGGCTACACCTTC,CSAPPDTFYGYTF
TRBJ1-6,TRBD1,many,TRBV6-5,TGTGCCAGCAGTTACGCGACGGGACAGGGATATTCACCCCTCCACTTT,CASSYATGQGYSPLHF
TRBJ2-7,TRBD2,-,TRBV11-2,TGTGCCAGCAGCTTCCTCCGTTTGGGACTAGCGGGGGGAGACGAGCAGTACTTC,CASSFLRLGLAGGDEQYF
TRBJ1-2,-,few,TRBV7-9,TGTGCCAGCAGTTTGGAGACAGGTGGACACTATGGCTACACCTTC,CASSLETGGHYGYTF
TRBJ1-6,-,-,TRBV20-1,TGCAGTGCTGACCCCGGGAGCGATAATTCACCCCTCCACTTT,CSADPGSDNSPLHF
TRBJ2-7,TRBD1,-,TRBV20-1,TGCAGTGCTAGAAAGGGACAGGGGGACACCTACGAGCAGTACTTC,CSARKGQGDTYEQYF
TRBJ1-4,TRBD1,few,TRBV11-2,TGTGCCAGCAGCTTCTTAGGGGGCGGTGAAAAACTGTTTTTT,CASSFLGGGEKLFF
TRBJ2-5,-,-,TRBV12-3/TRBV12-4,TGTGCCAGCAGTAAGGTAGCAGACCCCCAGTACTTC,CASSKVADPQYF
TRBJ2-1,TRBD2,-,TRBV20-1,TGCAGTGCTAGAAGAAGACTAGCGGGGGGGCCTACTGAGCAGTTCTTC,CSARRRLAGGPTEQFF
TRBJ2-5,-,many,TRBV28,TGTGCCAGCAGTGTAAGCCCACAGTTACGGGAGACCCAGTACTTC,CASSVSPQLRETQYF
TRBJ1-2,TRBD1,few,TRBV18,TGTGCCAGCTCACTCTCTAGGACAGGCTCAGAACGGGGCTACACCTTC,CASSLSRTGSERGYTF
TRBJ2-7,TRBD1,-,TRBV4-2,TGTGCCAGCAGCCAAGAGGCCGCAGGGGGCTTTAGCTCCTACAAGCAGTACTTC,CASSQEAAGGFSSYKQYF
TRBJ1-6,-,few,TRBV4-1,TGCGCCAGCAGCCTCGTCGGGAATTCACCCCTCCACTTT,CASSLVGNSPLHF
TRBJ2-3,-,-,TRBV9,TGTGCCAGCAGCGTAGAAGGGGCGCCAACAGATACGCAGTATTTT,CASSVEGAPTDTQYF
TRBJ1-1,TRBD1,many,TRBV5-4,TGTGCCAGCAGCTGGGACAGGGGTGGCGCTTTCTTT,CASSWDRGGAFF
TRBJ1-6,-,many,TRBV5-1,TGCGCCAGCAGCGCCGGCCAGAATTCACCCCTCCACTTT,CASSAGQNSPLHF
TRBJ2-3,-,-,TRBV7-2,TGTGCCAGCAGCTTACTCAGTTCGGTTTGGGGCACAGATACGCAGTATTTT,CASSLLSSVWGTDTQYF
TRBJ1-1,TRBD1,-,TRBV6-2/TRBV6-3,TGTGCCAGCAGCCCCTGGACAGGGCGGGAGACTGAAGCTTTCTTT,CASSPWTGRETEAFF
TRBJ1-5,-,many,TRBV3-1,TGTGCCAGCAGCCATGGTGCAGGGCAACAGCCCCAGCATTTT,CASSHGAGQQPQHF
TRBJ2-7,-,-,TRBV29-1,TGCAGCGTCGGGGACCACTACGAGCAGTACTTC,CSVGDHYEQYF
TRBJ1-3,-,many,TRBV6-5,TGTGCCAGCAAACCCTATTCTGGAAACACCATATATTTT,CASKPYSGNTIYF
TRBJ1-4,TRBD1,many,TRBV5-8,TGTGCCAGCAGCCAGGGACAGGGAGGTGAAAAACTGTTTTTT,CASSQGQGGEKLFF
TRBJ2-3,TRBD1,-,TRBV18,TGTGCCAGCTCACCAACAGGGACAGCTAGCACAGATACGCAGTATTTT,CASSPTGTASTDTQYF
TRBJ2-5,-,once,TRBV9,TGTGCCAGCAGCGTCTACGGGGAGACCCAGTACTTC,CASSVYGETQYF
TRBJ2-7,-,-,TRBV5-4,TGTGCCAGCAGCTTGGCGGTCCACACCGGCGAGCAGTACTTC,CASSLAVHTGEQYF
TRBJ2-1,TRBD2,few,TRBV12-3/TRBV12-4,TGTGCCAGCAGTTTGACTAGCGGGAACAATGAGCAGTTCTTC,CASSLTSGNNEQFF
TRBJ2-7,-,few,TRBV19,TGTGCCAGTAGTCGGACAAACGGCTACGAGCAGTACTTC,CASSRTNGYEQYF
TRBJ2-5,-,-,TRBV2,TGTGCCAGCATGAGGACGGAGACCCAGTACTTC,CASMRTETQYF
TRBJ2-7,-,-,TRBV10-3,TGTGCCATCAGCGCCCTGCCTCCAATCCAGGGTAGGAATGGCGAGCAGTACTTC,CAISALPPIQGRNGEQYF
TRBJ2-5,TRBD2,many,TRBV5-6,TGTGCCAGCAGCTCGGTATCGCGGGGGGCGCAAGAGACCCAGTACTTC,CASSSVSRGAQETQYF
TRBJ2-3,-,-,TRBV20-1,TGCAGTGCGACCATCCTAGGGTCTAGCACAGATACGCAGTATTTT,CSATILGSSTDTQYF
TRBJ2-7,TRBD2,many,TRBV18,TGTGCCAGCTCACGAATAGCGGGGGCTTCCTACGAGCAGTACTTC,CASSRIAGASYEQYF
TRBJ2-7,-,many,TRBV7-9,TGTGCCAGCAGCTTTGGAGGACAGTCCTACGAGCAGTACTTC,CASSFGGQSYEQYF
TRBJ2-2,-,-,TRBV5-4,TGTGCCAGCAGCTTATTGGGGGACCGCACCGGGGAGCTGTTTTTT,CASSLLGDRTGELFF
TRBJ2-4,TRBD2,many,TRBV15,TGTGCCACCAGCAGAGATAAAGGACTAGCGGGGGACCTAGCCAAAAACATTCAGTACTTC,CATSRDKGLAGDLAKNIQYF
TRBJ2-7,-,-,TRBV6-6,TGTGCCAGCAGGGTCAACCGCGGGATAGGGTCCTACGAGCAGTACTTC,CASRVNRGIGSYEQYF
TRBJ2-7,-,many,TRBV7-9,TGTGCCAGCAGCCCGAAGGACCGATCCTACGAGCAGTACTTC,CASSPKDRSYEQYF
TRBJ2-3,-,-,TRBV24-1,TGTGCCACCAGTGACGCTAGCACAGATACGCAGTATTTT,CATSDASTDTQYF
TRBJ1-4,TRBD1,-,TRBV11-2,TGTGCCAGCAGCTTCGACAGGGGGCGAAAAAAACTGTTTTTT,CASSFDRGRKKLFF
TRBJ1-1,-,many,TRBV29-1,TGCAGCGTTGTGATGAACACTGAAGCTTTCTTT,CSVVMNTEAFF
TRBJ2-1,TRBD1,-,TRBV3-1,TGTGCCAGCAGCTCAACCGGGACAGGTCATAATGAGCAGTTCTTC,CASSSTGTGHNEQFF
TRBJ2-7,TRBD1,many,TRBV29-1,TGCAGCGTTGTTAGAGACAGGGGCATCGGCGAGCAGTACTTC,CSVVRDRGIGEQYF
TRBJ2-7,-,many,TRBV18,TGTGCCAGCTCACCCGAGGGGCCCAAGCAGTACTTC,CASSPEGPKQYF
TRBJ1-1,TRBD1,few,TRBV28,TGTGCCAGCAGTTCCTCCGGGACAGTGAACACTGAAGCTTTCTTT,CASSSSGTVNTEAFF